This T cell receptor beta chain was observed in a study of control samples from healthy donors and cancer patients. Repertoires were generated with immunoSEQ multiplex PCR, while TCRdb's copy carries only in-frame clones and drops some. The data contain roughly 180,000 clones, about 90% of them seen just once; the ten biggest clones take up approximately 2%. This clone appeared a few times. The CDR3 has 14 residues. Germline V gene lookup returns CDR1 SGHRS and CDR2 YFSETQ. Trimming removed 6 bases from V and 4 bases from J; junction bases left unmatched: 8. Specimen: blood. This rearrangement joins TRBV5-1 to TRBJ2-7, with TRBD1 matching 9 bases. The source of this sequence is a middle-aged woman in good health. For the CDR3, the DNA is TGCGCCAGCACCCTGGACAGGGGATTTTACGAGCAGTACTTC. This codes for CASTLDRGFYEQYF.